This T cell receptor beta chain appears in the sequencing data of a study of T cell clones after liver transplantation. As for the study in general: Timepoints were pre-transplant, pre-withdrawal, and after withdrawal was completed or failed.

Clones were read by immunoSEQ multiplex PCR, and TCRdb kept only the in-frame ones, dropping some. This table holds tens of thousands of clones, 80% found once. The study, taken as a whole, reports: Compared with third party-reactive sequences, donor-reactive ones declined more, independent of withdrawal success. Post-transplant time points were not standardized, so conclusions are preliminary.

This clone appeared a single time. The antigen remains unidentified. The CDR3 spans 16 residues. The junction had 4 bases not matched to a gene; V was cut back by 0 bases and J by 4 bases. Germline CDR1 SGHRS, CDR2 YFSETQ. The sample in question was CD4+ T cells from blood, obtained 12 months after liver transplant. The chain joins TRBV5-1 to TRBJ2-1; TRBD2 agrees at 10 bases. The receptor comes from a human patient who received a liver transplant. Some of the T cells may derive from the graft donor. The CDR3 coding sequence is TGCGCCAGCAGCTTGGGGACTAGCGGAGCTTACAATGAGCAGTTCTTC. Amino acids: CASSLGTSGAYNEQFF.